A single sample gave rise to the 25 T cell receptor beta chains below, sequenced in a study of cytomegalovirus exposure and HLA in healthy donors. Researchers ran the PCR with 60 Vbeta and 13 Jbeta primers. Profiling relied on immunoSEQ multiplex PCR, and the TCRdb table lists in-frame clones only, not all of them. The data contain 150,000 or so clones, about 83% of them singletons. What was sequenced was PBMCs. These receptors came from a man aged 40-50 years in good health and CMV-seropositive.

The chain carries TRBV21-1 and TRBJ1-2; the table's D call, TRBD1, was not checked against the DNA. TRBV21-1 is annotated as a pseudogene. This CDR3 is 18 amino acids long. CDR3 nucleotides: TGTGCCAGCAGCAAAGAGGCTGGACAGGGGTTCTCCGACTATGGCTACACCTTC. Translated: CASSKEAGQGFSDYGYTF.

J is TRBJ2-1 and V is TRBV5-1; D remains ambiguous. Trimming took 2 bases from V and 5 from J, leaving 8 bases between them. CDR3 length: 13 amino acids. In germline, CDR1 is SGHRS, CDR2 YFSETQ. DNA of the CDR3: TGCGCCAGCAGCTTTCAAGCAAACAATGAGCAGTTCTTC. It yields the protein CASSFQANNEQFF.

The chain uses TRBV7-2 and TRBJ1-1, with D possibly TRBD1 on 6 matching bases. Between the trimmed V and J ends, which lost 1 base and 1 base, there was a span of 10 bases. CDR1 SGHTA and CDR2 FQGNSA come from the germline V gene. The CDR3 runs 15 residues. DNA of the CDR3: TGTGCCAGCAGCTTAGGGGTCAGGGGGAACACTGAAGCTTTCTTT. Protein sequence: CASSLGVRGNTEAFF. Full variable domain (rest looked up from reference TRBV7-2 and TRBJ1-1): GAGVSQSPSNKVTEKGKDVELRCDPISGHTALYWYRQSLGQGLEFLIYFQGNSAPDKSGLPSDRFSAERTGGSVSTLTIQRTQQEDSAVYLCASSLGVRGNTEAFFGQGTRLTVV.

This clone was picked up one time. The chain joins TRBV6-1 to TRBJ2-5; 9 bases are shared with TRBD2. The J call is doubtful: the DNA matches TRBJ2-7 better. CDR1 MNHNS and CDR2 SASEGT come from the germline V gene. The CDR3 runs to 14 residues. The DNA of the CDR3 is TGTGCCAGCAGTGACTTTAGCGGGAGCTACGAGCAGTACTTC. Its translation is CASSDFSGSYEQYF.

The chain uses TRBV18 and TRBJ1-5, with D perhaps matching TRBD1 (6 bases). This CDR3 is 15 amino acids long. Per germline, CDR1 KGHSH and CDR2 LQKENI. Trimming pared 4 bases from V and 1 base from J, leaving 11 bases between. CDR3 sequence: CASSQYGQSNQPQHF. The DNA for the CDR3 is TGTGCCAGCTCACAGTACGGACAGAGCAATCAGCCCCAGCATTTT.

The rearrangement uses TRBV5-1 and TRBJ2-7, with no clear D. Germline V gene lookup returns CDR1 SGHRS and CDR2 YFSETQ. V lost 3 bases to trimming and J lost 1 base, with 11 bases between them. This CDR3 has 14 residues. This CDR3 reads CASSSDTGSYEQYF. The CDR3 DNA follows: TGCGCCAGCAGCTCCGATACTGGTTCCTACGAGCAGTACTTC. Full variable domain (outside the CDR3, taken from reference TRBV5-1 and TRBJ2-7): KAGVTQTPRYLIKTRGQQVTLSCSPISGHRSVSWYQQTPGQGLQFLFEYFSETQRNKGNFPGRFSGRQFSNSRSEMNVSTLELGDSALYLCASSSDTGSYEQYFGPGTRLTVT.

J is TRBJ1-1 and V is TRBV5-1; D is undetermined. Trimming shortened V by 6 bases and J by 1 base, and 10 bases separated the two germline ends. The CDR3 sequence is 13 residues long. CDR1 is SGHRS and CDR2 is YFSETQ in the germline V gene. CDR3 coding DNA: TGCGCCAGCAAGGAGGTCAGGAACACTGAAGCTTTCTTT. Protein: CASKEVRNTEAFF.

The J gene is TRBJ1-3, the V gene TRBV7-2; D unclear. Germline CDR1 and CDR2: SGHTA and FQGNSA. The V end was cut by 4 bases, the J end by 0 bases, with 16 bases between. CDR3 size: 17 residues. The CDR3 region is CASSSSTEVYSGNTIYF. As DNA, the CDR3 is TGTGCCAGCAGCTCAAGCACCGAGGTCTACTCTGGAAACACCATATATTTT.

This chain connects TRBV19 to TRBJ2-4, with D tentatively TRBD2 (6 bases). V lost 3 bases to trimming and J lost 0 bases, with 9 bases between them. Germline CDR1 reads LNHDA; CDR2 reads SQIVND (reference sequence). The CDR3 consists of 15 residues. The CDR3, as DNA: TGTGCCAGTAGTATGCCTAGCGCAGCCAAAAACATTCAGTACTTC. Amino acid sequence: CASSMPSAAKNIQYF.

The chain joins TRBV30 to TRBJ1-3; D is unresolved. Germline V gene data show CDR1 as GTSNPN and CDR2 as SVGIG (reference sequence). CDR3 length equals 12 residues. V was cut by 5 bases and J by 8 bases, with 13 bases left in between. The CDR3 DNA follows: TGTGCCTGGGCCCACCTTACGGACACCATATATTTT. It is translated as CAWAHLTDTIYF.

The J gene is TRBJ2-1, the V gene TRBV5-6; perhaps TRBD1 as D (6 bases). Germline CDR1 and CDR2: SGHDT and YYEEEE. The V and J ends lost 4 bases and 1 base respectively, with 12 bases between them. The CDR3 spans 15 residues. The CDR3 DNA follows: TGTGCCAGCAGCCCCGATCAGGGGTCCTACAATGAGCAGTTCTTC. It encodes CASSPDQGSYNEQFF.

This sequence joins TRBV6-6 and TRBJ2-5; TRBD2 agrees at 9 bases. The CDR3 consists of 14 residues. Trimming took 5 bases from V and 5 from J; bases not matched to a gene: 6. Looked up from germline, CDR1 is MNHNY and CDR2 is SVGAGI (reference sequence). The CDR3 sequence: CASSTGGRGETQYF. CDR3 nucleotide sequence: TGTGCCAGCAGTACAGGCGGGAGGGGGGAGACCCAGTACTTC.

The rearrangement links TRBV19 to TRBJ1-1; no reliable D call. V dropped 5 bases and J dropped 6 bases, with 13 bases sitting between them. The germline CDR1 and CDR2 sequences are LNHDA and SQIVND (reference sequence). The CDR3 has 13 amino acids. The CDR3 reads CASSQLVRAEAFF. The CDR3 DNA is TGTGCCAGTAGTCAATTGGTTAGAGCTGAAGCTTTCTTT.

V and J are TRBV5-4 and TRBJ2-1, with TRBD2 matching over 8 bases. The CDR3 is 15 residues long. V shed 3 bases and J 4 bases; nucleotides not matched to a gene: 6. In germline, CDR1 is SGHNT, CDR2 YYREEE (reference sequence). This CDR3 reads CASSSGPGGYNEQFF. In nucleotides, the CDR3 is TGTGCCAGCAGCTCGGGGCCGGGGGGGTACAATGAGCAGTTCTTC.

The chain uses TRBV6-1 and TRBJ1-1, with a weak D call TRBD1 (5 bases). Trimming shortened V by 5 bases and J by 3 bases, and 13 bases separated the two germline ends. This CDR3 has 14 amino acids. Germline CDR1 is MNHNS and CDR2 is SASEGT. For the CDR3, the DNA is TGTGCCAGCAGTTCCTGGGGCAGGGACACTGAAGCTTTCTTT. It codes for CASSSWGRDTEAFF.

The chain uses TRBV9 and TRBJ1-1; perhaps TRBD1 as D (6 bases). Trimming left V 6 bases short and J 4 bases short, with 19 bases between. CDR1 and CDR2 (germline): SGDLS, YYNGEE. This CDR3 region has 15 residues. The DNA of the CDR3 is TGTGCCAGCACGAATTCACAGGGCATTGGCACTGAAGCTTTCTTT. Protein: CASTNSQGIGTEAFF.

The chain recombines TRBV6-1 with TRBJ1-1; a weak D match, TRBD1 (5 bases). This CDR3 spans 14 amino acids. CDR1 and CDR2 (germline): MNHNS, SASEGT. V lost 4 bases, J lost 0 bases, and 9 bases lay in between. As DNA, the CDR3 is TGTGCCAGCAGTGCACAGGTAATGAACACTGAAGCTTTCTTT. Its protein product is CASSAQVMNTEAFF.

The chain links TRBV6-1 to TRBJ1-2; no clear D gene. The germline gives CDR1 MNHNS, CDR2 SASEGT. CDR3 size: 12 residues. The V end was cut by 8 bases, the J end by 3 bases, with 10 bases between. The DNA for the CDR3 is TGTGCCAGCGTTAGTTCTGACTATGGCTACACCTTC. Amino acid sequence: CASVSSDYGYTF.

The rearrangement joins TRBV15 to TRBJ2-7; 9 positions match TRBD1. The CDR3 consists of 15 residues. Germline V gene lookup returns CDR1 LNHNV and CDR2 YYDKDF (reference sequence). Trimming removed 2 bases from V and 3 bases from J; junction bases left unmatched: 5. The CDR3 DNA is TGTGCCACCAGCAGATTGACAGGGGGGGACTACGAGCAGTACTTC. Translated: CATSRLTGGDYEQYF.

Comment on this clone: Distinct nucleotide sequences in the sample also encode this CDR3. The chain couples TRBV5-1 to TRBJ1-2; TRBD1 aligns across 8 bases. The CDR3 runs to 15 residues. The germline gives CDR1 SGHRS, CDR2 YFSETQ. J was trimmed by 2 bases and V by 4 bases; bases with no gene match: 7. CDR3 nucleotide sequence: TGCGCCAGCAGCCTATGGACAGGGCCAAACTATGGCTACACCTTC. Protein product: CASSLWTGPNYGYTF. Full variable domain (outside the CDR3, taken from reference TRBV5-1 and TRBJ1-2): KAGVTQTPRYLIKTRGQQVTLSCSPISGHRSVSWYQQTPGQGLQFLFEYFSETQRNKGNFPGRFSGRQFSNSRSEMNVSTLELGDSALYLCASSLWTGPNYGYTFGSGTRLTVV.

The J gene is TRBJ2-7, the V gene TRBV5-4; a weak D match, TRBD2 (6 bases). The CDR3 is 13 residues long. The V and J ends lost 4 bases and 7 bases respectively, with 15 bases between them. Germline CDR1 SGHNT, CDR2 YYREEE (reference sequence). The CDR3 loop reads CASSRRESGEQYF. The CDR3 DNA follows: TGTGCCAGCAGCAGACGGGAGTCAGGGGAGCAGTACTTC.

V gene TRBV5-1 combines with J gene TRBJ2-5, with 11 bases fitting TRBD2. The CDR3 runs 16 residues. With 4 bases clipped from V and 0 bases from J, the junction kept 5 bases outside the gene matches. CDR1 is SGHRS and CDR2 is YFSETQ in the germline V gene. This CDR3 is CASSPRLAGHQETQYF. The CDR3 coding sequence is TGCGCCAGCAGCCCAAGACTAGCGGGACACCAAGAGACCCAGTACTTC.

The DNA for the CDR3 is TGTGCCAGCAGCTTATCAGGGCCCAATGAGCAGTTCTTC. Translation gives CASSLSGPNEQFF. V gene TRBV7-9 combines with J gene TRBJ2-1; tentative D call: TRBD1 (5 bases). Between the trimmed V and J ends, which lost 2 bases and 6 bases, there was a span of 8 bases. Germline CDR1 SEHNR, CDR2 FQNEAQ (reference sequence). The CDR3 spans 13 residues.

The gene calls are TRBV2 and TRBJ2-7; 7 bases map to TRBD1. V was pared by 5 bases and J by 0 bases, with 7 bases of the junction left unmatched. This CDR3 region has 15 residues. Germline V gene sequence: CDR1 SNHLY, CDR2 FYNNEI. CDR3 sequence: CASSPLTGNSYEQYF. The CDR3 nucleotides read TGTGCCAGCAGTCCCCTGACAGGGAACTCCTACGAGCAGTACTTC.

Turning to this clone: Other DNA sequences in the same sample also yield this CDR3. The gene calls are TRBV5-1 and TRBJ1-1, with TRBD1 matching over 7 bases. V gave up 3 bases and J gave up 1 base; unmatched junction bases: 3. Germline V CDR1 and CDR2: SGHRS, YFSETQ. The CDR3 runs 14 residues. Written as DNA, the CDR3 is TGCGCCAGCAGCTCTGGACAGGCGAACACTGAAGCTTTCTTT. Its protein product is CASSSGQANTEAFF.